This TCR beta chain comes out of a study of Tregs in tolerant kidney transplant recipients. Study-level results: Donor-specific Treg expansion exceeded global Treg expansion in tolerant patients, suggesting antigen drive. The small number of patients limits these findings pending further validation. No direct test of biological reproducibility was done here.

Related graft donors supplied nonmyeloablative bone marrow transplants, and mixed chimerism was transient. Unstimulated regulatory T cells (CD4+CD25+CD127-), CD4+CD25- non-regulatory cells, CD4 and CD8 cells were FACS-sorted from thawed PBMCs. Comments on this clone: Its antigen is undetermined.

Assay: immunoSEQ multiplex PCR; the TCRdb copy retains only in-frame clones and omits some. This table holds around 64,000 clones, 70% to 90% found once. Sample: CD4+ T cells from blood (PBMCs), taken 6 months after the transplant. The receptor was derived from a human patient who received a combined kidney and bone marrow transplant. The T cells may come from the graft donor.

For the CDR3, the DNA is TGTGCCAGCAGTGAATGGGGCAGAGACACAGATACGCAGTATTTT. This sequence encodes CASSEWGRDTDTQYF. This sequence joins TRBV2 and TRBJ2-3; possibly TRBD1 for D (5 bases). CDR1 and CDR2 from the germline V gene are SNHLY and FYNNEI. The CDR3 has 15 amino acids. Trimming shortened V by 2 bases and J by 2 bases, and 11 bases separated the two germline ends.